The clone carrying this TCR beta chain occurred once. In the original analysis: Reference gene primers were amplified, and this amplification served to estimate nucleated cell counts. Only in-frame clones appear in the TCRdb table, and some are missing; sequencing was by immunoSEQ multiplex PCR. For V, J and clone size, that table is used; D and trimming come from the DNA. The data show some 100,000 clones, around 85% seen once. These data belong to a study of blood T cell repertoires in COVID-19. About the study: T cells, B-cell-depleted T cells, or PBMCs supplied cDNA or gDNA.

Germline-derived CDR1 and CDR2 are MNHEY and SMNVEV (reference sequence). With V trimmed by 5 bases and J by 4 bases, 6 bases remained unmatched. The CDR3 is 15 amino acids. The chain couples TRBV27 to TRBJ2-1; TRBD1 matches at 9 bases. The TCR was taken from a man aged 50-59 years with acute or convalescent COVID-19. The sequenced material came from peripheral blood. The CDR3 sequence is CASSIPGQGYNEQFF. The CDR3 DNA is TGTGCCAGCAGTATTCCGGGACAGGGATACAATGAGCAGTTCTTC.